The clone carrying this T cell receptor (beta chain) has more than one count but fewer than ten. Its antigen remains unknown. This record comes from a study of blood T cells in healthy people across ages. Study information: Every two T cells gave about one barcoded beta molecule via template switching.

Broader study findings: Expanded clonotype shifts may have been confounded, as the donors had an unknown CMV status.

Every sample gave at least 5.5 micrograms of total RNA when it was extracted. Germline CDR1 LGHNA, CDR2 YSLEER. The CDR3 loop spans 13 amino acids. Through a sample-barcoded 5' primer and a J-beta primer mix, a second PCR was run for roughly 7 to 12 cycles. Each of the cDNA molecules was tagged by a template-switch adaptor with 12 random nucleotides. TCRdb re-analysed the 5' RACE reads in MiXCR, keeping a single row per CDR3 protein. The sample shows roughly 800,000 distinct CDR3 sequences, about 37% of them seen only once. The clonotype was recovered from a man aged 18 to 30 in good health. The rearrangement links TRBV4-3 to TRBJ2-5, with TRBD1 identical over 7 bases. The J call may be wrong; the DNA end is better matched by TRBJ2-7. Sequencing was done on a sample of blood. CDR3 DNA sequence: TGCGCCAGCAGCCAAGCCGACAGGGACGAGCAGTACTTC. It codes for CASSQADRDEQYF.